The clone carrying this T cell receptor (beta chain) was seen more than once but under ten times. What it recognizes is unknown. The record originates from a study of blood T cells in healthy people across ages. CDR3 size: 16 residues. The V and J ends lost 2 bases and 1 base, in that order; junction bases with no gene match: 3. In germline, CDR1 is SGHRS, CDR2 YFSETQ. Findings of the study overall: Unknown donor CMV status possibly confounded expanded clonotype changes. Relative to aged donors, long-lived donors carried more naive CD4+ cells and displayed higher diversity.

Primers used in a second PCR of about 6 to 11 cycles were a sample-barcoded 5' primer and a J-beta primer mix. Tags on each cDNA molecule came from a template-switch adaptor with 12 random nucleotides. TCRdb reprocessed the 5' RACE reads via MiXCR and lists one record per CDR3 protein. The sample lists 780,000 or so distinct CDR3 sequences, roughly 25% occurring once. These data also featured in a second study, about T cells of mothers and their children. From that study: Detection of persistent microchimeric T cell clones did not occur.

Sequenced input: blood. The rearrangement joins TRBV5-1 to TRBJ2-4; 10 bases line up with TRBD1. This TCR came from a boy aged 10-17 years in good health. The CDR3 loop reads CASSFGTGAAKNIQYF. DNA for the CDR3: TGCGCCAGCAGCTTCGGGACAGGGGCGGCCAAAAACATTCAGTACTTC.